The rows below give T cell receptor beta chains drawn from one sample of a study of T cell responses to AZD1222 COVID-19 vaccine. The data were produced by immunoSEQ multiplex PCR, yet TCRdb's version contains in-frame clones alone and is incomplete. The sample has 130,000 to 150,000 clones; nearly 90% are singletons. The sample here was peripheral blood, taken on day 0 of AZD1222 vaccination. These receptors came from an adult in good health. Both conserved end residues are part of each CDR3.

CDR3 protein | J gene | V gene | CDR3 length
CASKGEGNEQFF | TRBJ2-1 | TRBV19 | 12
CASSLLLAGGGQFF | TRBJ2-1 | TRBV7-9 | 14
CASSYTAGYGYTF | TRBJ1-2 | TRBV6-2/TRBV6-3 | 13
CASSNNSPPPQYF | TRBJ2-3 | TRBV2 | 13
CASSATSGTEAFF | TRBJ1-1 | TRBV7-3 | 13
CASSLPGQGHQPQHF | TRBJ1-5 | TRBV19 | 15
CASSPIVSYSNQPQHF | TRBJ1-5 | TRBV11-3 | 16
CSVDSNYGYTF | TRBJ1-2 | TRBV29-1 | 11
CASSFSLRGDTQYF | TRBJ2-3 | TRBV11-3 | 14
CASSLDRGSTGELFF | TRBJ2-2 | TRBV5-4 | 15
CASSEVGRNTEAFF | TRBJ1-1 | TRBV6-1 | 14